The sequence of this TCR beta chain was determined in a study of Ad26.COV2.S vaccination and SARS-CoV-2 variants. Profiled with immunoSEQ multiplex PCR; TCRdb holds only in-frame clones, not every one. The table lists about half a million clones, about nine tenths of them singletons. Treatment given: some 19 received Ad26.COV2.S at low or high dose, single or two shots; 5 received placebo; per-sample allocation not given. At day 63 after the first vaccine or placebo injection, samples were drawn. The CDR3 sequence is 11 residues long. V was trimmed by 2 bases and J by 6 bases, leaving 3 bases between them. CDR1 and CDR2 (germline): MNHEY, SMNVEV (reference sequence). As regards this clone: This sample includes further DNA sequences coding for the same CDR3.

This specimen consisted of peripheral blood, obtained in a trial of Ad26.COV2.S vaccine versus placebo. The chain joins TRBV27 to TRBJ2-3; the D is unclear. This receptor was identified in a person between 18 and 60 years old who received the Ad26.COV2.S COVID-19 vaccine or a placebo. CDR3 region: CASSLGDTQYF. The CDR3 DNA is TGTGCCAGCAGTTTAGGGGATACGCAGTATTTT.